This T cell receptor beta chain is from a study of blood T cell repertoires in COVID-19. Across the whole study: Sites across the United States, Italy and Spain contributed samples from acute and convalescent COVID-19. T cells, B-cell-depleted T cells, or PBMCs provided the cDNA or gDNA that served as material.

Per the original methods: Amplified reference gene primers provided the basis for estimating nucleated cell counts. TCRdb keeps only in-frame clones here, not all; method: immunoSEQ multiplex PCR. V and J calls and clone size come straight from that table; D and trimming were deduced from the DNA. In the table there are tens of thousands of clones, 65% to 80% of which are singletons. Trimming took 5 bases from V and 3 from J, leaving 12 bases between them. CDR3 length: 13 residues. Per the germline V gene, CDR1 is SGHDT and CDR2 is YYEEEE. The sample comprised peripheral blood. The chain combines TRBV5-6 with TRBJ2-7; weak D call: TRBD1 (5 bases). The source of this sequence is a human donor in a cohort sampled during active COVID-19. The CDR3 loop reads CASRRQGNYEQYF. The CDR3 bases are TGTGCCAGCAGGCGGCAGGGAAACTACGAGCAGTACTTC.